The present TCR beta chain was sequenced within a study of tumor-infiltrating lymphocytes in oesophageal squamous cell carcinoma. The CDR3 loop spans 15 amino acids. With V trimmed by 5 bases and J by 4 bases, 7 bases remained unmatched. One entry per CDR3 protein, called by TCRdb with MiXCR from the PCR reads. The sample includes around 23,000 distinct CDR3 sequences, approximately 38% of them seen just once. The genes are TRBV12-3 or TRBV12-4 and TRBJ2-3; TRBD1 aligns across 9 bases. What was sequenced was esophageal tumor tissue. This clonotype was sampled from a male donor with esophageal squamous cell carcinoma. DNA for the CDR3: TGTGCCAGCAGTACCGGGACAGGGAGTCCAGATACGCAGTATTTT. This gives the protein CASSTGTGSPDTQYF.